This T cell receptor beta chain was documented in a study of blood T cell repertoires in COVID-19. Overall study: T cells, B-cell-depleted T cells, or PBMCs provided the cDNA or gDNA that served as material.

Trimming took 2 bases from V and 8 from J; bases not matched to a gene: 3. The CDR3 is 14 amino acids. Germline CDR1 KGHDR, CDR2 SFDVKD. Clones were sequenced by immunoSEQ multiplex PCR, and TCRdb holds only the in-frame ones, with some missing. The repertoire has roughly 140,000 clones, under 90% of them found once; the top ten carry approximately 5.8%. The receptor's source is a human donor in a cohort sampled during active COVID-19. The source material was peripheral blood. The V gene is TRBV24-1, the J gene TRBJ1-4; 8 bases are a match to TRBD1. The CDR3 DNA follows: TGTGCCACCAGTGATTCACGACAGGGGGAAAAACTGTTTTTT. Its translation is CATSDSRQGEKLFF.